This TCR beta chain was documented in a study of T cells in tuberculosis. In its sample, this clone was seen a few times. Thawed, overnight-rested PBMC were stained with GMM-loaded CD1B tetramer, viability dye and anti-CD3, then sorted. The lipid loaded on the CD1B tetramers was C32 glucose monomycolate from Rhodococcus equi. The CDR3 is made up of 15 amino acids. Unmatched junction bases numbered 11, after V lost 5 bases and J lost 7 bases. The V gene's germline CDR1 is SGHVS and CDR2 FNYEAQ. The data were produced by immunoSEQ multiplex PCR, yet TCRdb's version contains in-frame clones alone and is incomplete. The data show approximately 59,000 clones, 88% seen once.

This clonotype was obtained from an adult woman with latent tuberculosis. Material: CD1b-GMM tetramer-negative cells sorted from PBMCs. The chain combines TRBV7-6 with TRBJ1-3, with 7 bases lining up with TRBD1. The CDR3 here is CASSPLVDRENTIYF. For the CDR3, the DNA is TGTGCCAGCAGCCCCCTAGTCGACAGGGAGAACACCATATATTTT.